This T cell receptor beta chain was retrieved from a study of blood T cells in healthy people across ages. With respect to this clonotype: Its antigen is unknown.

Caucasian, healthy and from Russia, the donors were aged between roughly 6 and 95. Total RNA extraction produced at least 5.5 micrograms (per sample) for the study. V was clipped by 5 bases and J by 13 bases, with 8 bases between them. The germline V gene has CDR1 SEHNR and CDR2 FQNEAQ (reference sequence). The CDR3 consists of 9 residues. Regarding the study as a whole: Diversity was estimated from one million T cells, and these estimates were considered underestimates. Naive CD4+ cells and diversity were both higher in long-lived donors than in aged donors.

Primers used in a second PCR of roughly 7 to 12 cycles were a sample-barcoded 5' primer and a J-beta primer mix. TCRdb fed the 5' RACE reads into MiXCR, producing one record per CDR3 protein. This sample yields 980,000 or so distinct CDR3 sequences, of which about 44% are seen a single time; around an eighth belongs to the top ten. The material sequenced was blood. This TCR came from a man younger than 45 in good health. This chain joins TRBV7-9 and TRBJ1-2; no definite D call. The CDR3 spells CASSQPFTF. As DNA, the CDR3 is TGTGCCAGCAGCCAGCCCTTCACCTTC.